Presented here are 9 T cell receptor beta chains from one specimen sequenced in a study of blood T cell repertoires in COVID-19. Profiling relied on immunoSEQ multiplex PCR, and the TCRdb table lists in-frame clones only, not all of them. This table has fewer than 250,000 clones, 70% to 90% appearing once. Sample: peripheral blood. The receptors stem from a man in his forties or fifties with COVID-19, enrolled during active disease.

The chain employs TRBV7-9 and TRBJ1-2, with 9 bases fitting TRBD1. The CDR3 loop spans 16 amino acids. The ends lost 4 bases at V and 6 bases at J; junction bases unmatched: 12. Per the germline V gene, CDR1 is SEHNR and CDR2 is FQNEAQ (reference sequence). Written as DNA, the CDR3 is TGTGCCAGCAGCTCGGGTCCCGGGACAGGGAAGGATGGCTACACCTTC. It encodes CASSSGPGTGKDGYTF.

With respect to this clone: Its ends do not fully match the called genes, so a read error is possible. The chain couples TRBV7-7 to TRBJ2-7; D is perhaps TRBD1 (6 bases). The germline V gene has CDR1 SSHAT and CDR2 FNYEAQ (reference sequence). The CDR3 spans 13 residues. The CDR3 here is CASSEKGQYEQYF. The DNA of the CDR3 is TGTGCTAGCAGCGAAAAAGGACAGTACGAGCAGTACTTC.

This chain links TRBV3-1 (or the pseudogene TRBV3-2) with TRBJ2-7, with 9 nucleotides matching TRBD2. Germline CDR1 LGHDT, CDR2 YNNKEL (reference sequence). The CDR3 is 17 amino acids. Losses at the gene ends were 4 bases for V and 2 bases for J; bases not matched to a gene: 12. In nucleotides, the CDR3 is TGTGCCAGCAGCCCCCCGAGTAGCGGGAGTCCCACCTACGAGCAGTACTTC. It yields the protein CASSPPSSGSPTYEQYF.

The CDR3 sequence is CASSWTGTENEKLFF. CDR3 nucleotide sequence: TGTGCCAGCAGCTGGACCGGGACAGAGAATGAAAAACTGTTTTTT. V usage is TRBV7-2 and J usage is TRBJ1-4, with 7 bases that match TRBD1. There are 15 residues in the CDR3. Germline CDR1 SGHTA, CDR2 FQGNSA. V lost 4 bases to trimming and J lost 5 bases; unmatched junction nucleotides: 7.

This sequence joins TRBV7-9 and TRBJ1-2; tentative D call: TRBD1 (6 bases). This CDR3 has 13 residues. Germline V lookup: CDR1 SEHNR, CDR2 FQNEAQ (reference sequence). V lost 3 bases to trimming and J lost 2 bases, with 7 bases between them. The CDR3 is CASSFQGNYGYTF. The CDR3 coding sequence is TGTGCCAGCAGCTTCCAGGGGAACTATGGCTACACCTTC. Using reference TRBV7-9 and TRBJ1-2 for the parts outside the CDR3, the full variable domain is DTGVSQNPRHKITKRGQNVTFRCDPISEHNRLYWYRQTLGQGPEFLTYFQNEAQLEKSRLLSDRFSAERPKGSFSTLEIQRTEQGDSAMYLCASSFQGNYGYTFGSGTRLTVV.

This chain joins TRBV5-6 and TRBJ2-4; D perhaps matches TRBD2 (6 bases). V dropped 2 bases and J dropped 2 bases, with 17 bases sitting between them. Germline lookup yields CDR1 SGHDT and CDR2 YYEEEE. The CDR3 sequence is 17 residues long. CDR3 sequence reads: CASSLELARGSKNIQYF. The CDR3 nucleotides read TGTGCCAGCAGCTTAGAACTCGCCCGGGGGTCCAAAAACATTCAGTACTTC.

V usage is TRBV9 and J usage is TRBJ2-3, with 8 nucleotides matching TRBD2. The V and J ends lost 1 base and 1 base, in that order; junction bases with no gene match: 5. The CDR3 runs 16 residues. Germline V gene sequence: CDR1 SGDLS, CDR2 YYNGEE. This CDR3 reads CASSVSGAGGTDTQYF. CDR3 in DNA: TGTGCCAGCAGCGTATCAGGAGCGGGGGGCACAGATACGCAGTATTTT.

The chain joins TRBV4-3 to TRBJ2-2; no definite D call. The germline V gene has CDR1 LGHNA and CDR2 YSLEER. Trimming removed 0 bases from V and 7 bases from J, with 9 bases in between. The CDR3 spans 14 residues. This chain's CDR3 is CASSQEGPGGELFF. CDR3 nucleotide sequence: TGCGCCAGCAGCCAAGAGGGTCCGGGCGGGGAGCTGTTTTTT.

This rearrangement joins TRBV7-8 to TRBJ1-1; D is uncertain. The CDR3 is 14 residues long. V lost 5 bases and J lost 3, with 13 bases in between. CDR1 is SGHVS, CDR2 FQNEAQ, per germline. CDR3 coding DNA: TGTGCCAGCAGCCCTGTTAGGGAGGACACTGAAGCTTTCTTT. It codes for CASSPVREDTEAFF.